The T cell receptor beta chain under discussion was sequenced for a study of blood T cell repertoires in COVID-19. The overall study: Acute and convalescent COVID-19 samples came from the United States, Italy and Spain. The cDNA or gDNA used as material had been derived from T cells, B-cell-depleted T cells, or PBMCs.

Original processing notes: Cell counts per sample came from amplifying reference gene primers. Assay used: immunoSEQ multiplex PCR; TCRdb lists only in-frame clones, some missing. That table furnishes V, J and clone size, whereas the DNA furnished D and trimming. The sample includes some 73,000 clones, around 85% of them seen just once. The sample was peripheral blood. This receptor was identified in a woman older than 75 with active or convalescent COVID-19.

Here the CDR3 reads CASSLLFPSGAPATGELFF. DNA for the CDR3: TGTGCCAGCAGCTTGCTATTTCCTAGCGGGGCCCCGGCTACCGGGGAGCTGTTTTTT. The rearrangement uses TRBV5-5 and TRBJ2-2; 9 bases map to TRBD2. CDR1 is SGHKS and CDR2 is YYEKEE in the germline V gene (reference sequence). J gave up 5 bases and V 1 base, and 15 bases lay outside the gene matches. The CDR3 spans 19 residues.